Listed below are T cell receptor beta chains from one sample, sequenced in a study of blood T cells in healthy people across ages. MiXCR was run by TCRdb on the 5' RACE reads, yielding one entry per CDR3 protein. The table lists approximately 2,000,000 distinct CDR3 sequences, more than 35% of them singletons. Sequenced input: blood. These receptor sequences come from a human donor in good health. The CDR3 runs from the conserved cysteine through the conserved F or W. Each record gives: CDR3 DNA, CDR3 protein, clone size, V gene, CDR3 length, D gene, J gene. D genes are given only for firm matches. Size is omitted from some rows. Given values are once, few, many or a class for expanded clones.

CDR3 DNA: TGCAGTGCCCCTCTAGCGGGGGATGACGAGCAGTACTTC
CDR3 protein: CSAPLAGDDEQYF
clone size: .
V gene: TRBV20-1
CDR3 length: 13
D gene: TRBD2
J gene: TRBJ2-7

CDR3 DNA: TGTGCCAGCTCACCGATGCAGGGTCTCCAAGAGACCCAGTACTTC
CDR3 protein: CASSPMQGLQETQYF
clone size: once
V gene: TRBV18
CDR3 length: 15
D gene: .
J gene: TRBJ2-5

CDR3 DNA: TGTGCCACCAGCAGTTCCCCGGTGGGTCTGGGAAATTCACCCCTCCACTTT
CDR3 protein: CATSSSPVGLGNSPLHF
clone size: .
V gene: TRBV15
CDR3 length: 17
D gene: .
J gene: TRBJ1-6

CDR3 DNA: TGTGCCAGCCAAAAAGGACAGGGAACGGCCAAAAACATTCAGTACTTC
CDR3 protein: CASQKGQGTAKNIQYF
clone size: .
V gene: TRBV10-3
CDR3 length: 16
D gene: TRBD1
J gene: TRBJ2-4

CDR3 DNA: TGTGCCAGCAGCTACCGACTAGCGGCTAGCACAGATACGCAGTATTTT
CDR3 protein: CASSYRLAASTDTQYF
clone size: few
V gene: TRBV9
CDR3 length: 16
D gene: TRBD2
J gene: TRBJ2-3

CDR3 DNA: TGTGCCAGCACGGGAGTAAATAGCAATCAGCCCCAGCATTTT
CDR3 protein: CASTGVNSNQPQHF
clone size: .
V gene: TRBV19
CDR3 length: 14
D gene: .
J gene: TRBJ1-5

CDR3 DNA: TGTGCCAGCAGCCTTATACAGGGCACCTATGGCTACACCTTC
CDR3 protein: CASSLIQGTYGYTF
clone size: .
V gene: TRBV2
CDR3 length: 14
D gene: .
J gene: TRBJ1-2

CDR3 DNA: TGCAGCGTTGTGTCTCGGGGTGAGTCCTACGAGCAGTACTTC
CDR3 protein: CSVVSRGESYEQYF
clone size: few
V gene: TRBV29-1
CDR3 length: 14
D gene: .
J gene: TRBJ2-7

CDR3 DNA: TGCAGTGCCCCCCGAGGGGGACACGGCGAAGATACGCAGTATTTT
CDR3 protein: CSAPRGGHGEDTQYF
clone size: few
V gene: TRBV20-1
CDR3 length: 15
D gene: .
J gene: TRBJ2-3

CDR3 DNA: TGTGCCAGCAGTTTAAACAGGGGCGGTAGTGGCTACACCTTC
CDR3 protein: CASSLNRGGSGYTF
clone size: .
V gene: TRBV12-3/TRBV12-4
CDR3 length: 14
D gene: TRBD1
J gene: TRBJ1-2

CDR3 DNA: TGCAGTGTATTTCAGCGGAGTGAGCAGTTCTTC
CDR3 protein: CSVFQRSEQFF
clone size: few
V gene: TRBV20-1
CDR3 length: 11
D gene: .
J gene: TRBJ2-1

CDR3 DNA: TGTGCCAGCAGCCCAGCCCCCTTGGACAGGGGTGGGACTGAAGCTTTCTTT
CDR3 protein: CASSPAPLDRGGTEAFF
clone size: few
V gene: TRBV7-2
CDR3 length: 17
D gene: TRBD1
J gene: TRBJ1-1

CDR3 DNA: TGCAGTGCTAGAGATGAGGCTACAGATCCCCAAACCTTCACAGATACGCAGTATTTT
CDR3 protein: CSARDEATDPQTFTDTQYF
clone size: .
V gene: TRBV20-1
CDR3 length: 19
D gene: .
J gene: TRBJ2-3

CDR3 DNA: TGCGCCAGCAGCTCACTACAGGGGGAGAATTCACCCCTCCACTTT
CDR3 protein: CASSSLQGENSPLHF
clone size: .
V gene: TRBV5-1
CDR3 length: 15
D gene: TRBD1
J gene: TRBJ1-6

CDR3 DNA: TGTGCCAGCAGCCACGCGATTGAGCAGTTCTTC
CDR3 protein: CASSHAIEQFF
clone size: few
V gene: TRBV7-9
CDR3 length: 11
D gene: .
J gene: TRBJ2-1

CDR3 DNA: TGCAGTGCTTCCTACAGGACCGCCAGCAATCAGCCCCAGCATTTT
CDR3 protein: CSASYRTASNQPQHF
clone size: few
V gene: TRBV20-1
CDR3 length: 15
D gene: .
J gene: TRBJ1-5

CDR3 DNA: TGTACCAGCAGCTTAGCACTCTCCTACGAGCAGTACTTC
CDR3 protein: CTSSLALSYEQYF
clone size: .
V gene: TRBV7-2
CDR3 length: 13
D gene: .
J gene: TRBJ2-7

CDR3 DNA: TGTGCCACCAGGGGAAGTCCAACCTACAATGAGCAGTTCTTC
CDR3 protein: CATRGSPTYNEQFF
clone size: .
V gene: TRBV15
CDR3 length: 14
D gene: .
J gene: TRBJ2-1

CDR3 DNA: TGTGCCAGCAGCCAAGACCCCCAAGAGACCCAGTACTTC
CDR3 protein: CASSQDPQETQYF
clone size: few
V gene: TRBV4-2
CDR3 length: 13
D gene: .
J gene: TRBJ2-5

CDR3 DNA: TGCAGCGTTGATGATTCGCGGGGGGCGGGAGATACGCAGTATTTT
CDR3 protein: CSVDDSRGAGDTQYF
clone size: few
V gene: TRBV29-1
CDR3 length: 15
D gene: TRBD2
J gene: TRBJ2-3

CDR3 DNA: TGCAGTGCCAGGGGGGGAGACAATGAGCAGTTCTTC
CDR3 protein: CSARGGDNEQFF
clone size: once
V gene: TRBV20-1
CDR3 length: 12
D gene: .
J gene: TRBJ2-1

CDR3 DNA: TGTGCCTGGGGAGACGGGCCCTACAATGAGCAGTTCTTC
CDR3 protein: CAWGDGPYNEQFF
clone size: few
V gene: TRBV30
CDR3 length: 13
D gene: .
J gene: TRBJ2-1

CDR3 DNA: TGCAGTGCTCCCCCGAGGGGGGCCGCAGTTCCTGGGAACACTGAAGCTTTCTTT
CDR3 protein: CSAPPRGAAVPGNTEAFF
clone size: .
V gene: TRBV20-1
CDR3 length: 18
D gene: .
J gene: TRBJ1-1

CDR3 DNA: TGCGCCAGCAGCCAAACCAGGGGGCTTGGGGCCAACGTCCTGACTTTC
CDR3 protein: CASSQTRGLGANVLTF
clone size: few
V gene: TRBV4-3
CDR3 length: 16
D gene: TRBD1
J gene: TRBJ2-6

CDR3 DNA: TGTGCCAGCAGCTTATGGAGGGGCAGGGATAGTGATACGCAGTATTTT
CDR3 protein: CASSLWRGRDSDTQYF
clone size: .
V gene: TRBV7-9
CDR3 length: 16
D gene: .
J gene: TRBJ2-3

CDR3 DNA: TGTGCCAGCAGTGACCACGCCGGGGGCTATGGCTACACCTTC
CDR3 protein: CASSDHAGGYGYTF
clone size: .
V gene: TRBV6-1
CDR3 length: 14
D gene: .
J gene: TRBJ1-2

CDR3 DNA: TGTGCCAGCAGTTACGACAGGGGGGTCCCCTACGAGCAGTACTTC
CDR3 protein: CASSYDRGVPYEQYF
clone size: .
V gene: TRBV6-6
CDR3 length: 15
D gene: TRBD1
J gene: TRBJ2-7

CDR3 DNA: TGTGCCAGCGTTGGGGAATTTGCCCTAGGCCTCACAGATACGCAGTATTTT
CDR3 protein: CASVGEFALGLTDTQYF
clone size: .
V gene: TRBV2
CDR3 length: 17
D gene: .
J gene: TRBJ2-3

CDR3 DNA: TGTGCCTGGAGTGTAGTGGGTTATGAGCAGTTCTTC
CDR3 protein: CAWSVVGYEQFF
clone size: .
V gene: TRBV30
CDR3 length: 12
D gene: .
J gene: TRBJ2-1

CDR3 DNA: TGTGCCAGCAGCTCAACAGGGTTGGCCAATCAGCCCCAGCATTTT
CDR3 protein: CASSSTGLANQPQHF
clone size: .
V gene: TRBV7-2
CDR3 length: 15
D gene: .
J gene: TRBJ1-5

CDR3 DNA: TGTGCCACCAGCAGAGTTACTCACTCCTACGAGCAGTACTTC
CDR3 protein: CATSRVTHSYEQYF
clone size: .
V gene: TRBV15
CDR3 length: 14
D gene: .
J gene: TRBJ2-7

CDR3 DNA: TGCAGTGCTATCCGCGGGGGGGCCTTGAGCAATGAGCAGTTCTTC
CDR3 protein: CSAIRGGALSNEQFF
clone size: .
V gene: TRBV20-1
CDR3 length: 15
D gene: TRBD2
J gene: TRBJ2-1

CDR3 DNA: TGCAGCGTTGAAGTCGGGACAGGGGTTTCCTACGAGCAGTACTTC
CDR3 protein: CSVEVGTGVSYEQYF
clone size: many
V gene: TRBV29-1
CDR3 length: 15
D gene: TRBD1
J gene: TRBJ2-7

CDR3 DNA: TGCGCCAGCAGCTTGGGCCTTAGGGGGGCTGAGACCCAGTACTTC
CDR3 protein: CASSLGLRGAETQYF
clone size: .
V gene: TRBV5-1
CDR3 length: 15
D gene: .
J gene: TRBJ2-5

CDR3 DNA: TGTGCCGGCAGTTTGGCTCGGGTAAGCCAGCCCCAGCATTTT
CDR3 protein: CAGSLARVSQPQHF
clone size: .
V gene: TRBV6-2/TRBV6-3
CDR3 length: 14
D gene: .
J gene: TRBJ1-5

CDR3 DNA: TGTACCAGCAGTTTCCACAGGGATCAGCCCCAGCATTTT
CDR3 protein: CTSSFHRDQPQHF
clone size: .
V gene: TRBV12-3/TRBV12-4
CDR3 length: 13
D gene: .
J gene: TRBJ1-5

CDR3 DNA: TGTGCCGGCAGCTTAGAAGGAAGTGACTACGAGCAGTACTTC
CDR3 protein: CAGSLEGSDYEQYF
clone size: .
V gene: TRBV7-2
CDR3 length: 14
D gene: .
J gene: TRBJ2-7

CDR3 DNA: TGTGCCAGCAGCTTTGGGACTTATCAGCCCCAGCATTTT
CDR3 protein: CASSFGTYQPQHF
clone size: .
V gene: TRBV7-2
CDR3 length: 13
D gene: .
J gene: TRBJ1-5

CDR3 DNA: TGTGCCAGCAGCTTAACCAGCGACAGGGGCGAGACCCAGTACTTC
CDR3 protein: CASSLTSDRGETQYF
clone size: .
V gene: TRBV7-3
CDR3 length: 15
D gene: TRBD1
J gene: TRBJ2-5

CDR3 DNA: TGCGCCAGCAGCCCCCCCTTGAGCTCCTACAATGAGCAGTTCTTC
CDR3 protein: CASSPPLSSYNEQFF
clone size: .
V gene: TRBV4-1
CDR3 length: 15
D gene: .
J gene: TRBJ2-1

CDR3 DNA: TGCGCCAGCAGCTTGGAGGGTAGCGGGGGAGCCCCGTTCTTC
CDR3 protein: CASSLEGSGGAPFF
clone size: few
V gene: TRBV5-1
CDR3 length: 14
D gene: TRBD2
J gene: TRBJ2-1